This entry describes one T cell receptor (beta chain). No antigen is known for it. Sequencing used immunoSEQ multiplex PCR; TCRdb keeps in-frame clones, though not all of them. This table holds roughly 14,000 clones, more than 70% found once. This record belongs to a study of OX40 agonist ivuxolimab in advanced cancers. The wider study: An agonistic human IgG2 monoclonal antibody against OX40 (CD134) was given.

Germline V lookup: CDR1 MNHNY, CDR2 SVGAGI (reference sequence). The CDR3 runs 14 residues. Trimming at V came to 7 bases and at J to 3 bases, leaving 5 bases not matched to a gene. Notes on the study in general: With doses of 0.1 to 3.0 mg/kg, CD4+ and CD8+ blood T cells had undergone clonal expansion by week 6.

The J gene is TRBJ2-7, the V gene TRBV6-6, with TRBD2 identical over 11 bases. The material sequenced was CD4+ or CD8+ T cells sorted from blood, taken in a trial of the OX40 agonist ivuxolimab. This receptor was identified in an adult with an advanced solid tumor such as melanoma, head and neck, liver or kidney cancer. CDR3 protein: CASNPGLAVYEQYF. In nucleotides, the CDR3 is TGTGCCAGCAATCCGGGACTAGCGGTCTACGAGCAGTACTTC.